A single sample gave rise to the 7 T cell receptor beta chains below, sequenced in a study of metastatic and nonmetastatic thyroid tumors. Patients had received no treatment of any kind before thyroid surgery. TCRdb reprocessed the PCR reads via MiXCR. The sample has tens of thousands of clones, under 15% seen once. What was sequenced was tumor tissue. The receptors originated from a female donor with papillary thyroid cancer or a benign thyroid nodule (not recorded which). Some clones in this sample may be carry-over from other donors' samples.

CDR3 in DNA: TGCGCCAGCAGCTTGGGCCCCGCCGTCACAGGTGTGCGCACCGGGGAGCTGTTTTTT. It yields the protein CASSLGPAVTGVRTGELFF. The chain joins TRBV5-1 to TRBJ2-2, with a weak D call TRBD1 (5 bases). Trimming left V 0 bases short and J 4 bases short, with 22 bases between. This CDR3 spans 19 amino acids. Per the germline V gene, CDR1 is SGHRS and CDR2 is YFSETQ.

This clone came up a few times. A much more abundant neighbour one base away suggests this may be a read error. The V and J genes are TRBV5-1 and TRBJ2-5; D perhaps matches TRBD1 (6 bases). CDR3 length: 11 amino acids. CDR1 is SGHRS and CDR2 is YFSETQ in the germline V gene. Trimming removed 3 bases at V and 9 bases at J, with 9 bases between. DNA for the CDR3: TGCGCCAGCAGCTACGGACAGTCCCAGTACTTC. Translated: CASSYGQSQYF.

This clone was detected ten times or more. The chain couples TRBV19 to TRBJ2-1; 13 bases are shared with TRBD2. CDR1 is LNHDA, CDR2 SQIVND, per germline (reference sequence). J was trimmed by 5 bases and V by 9 bases; bases with no gene match: 13. The CDR3 consists of 17 residues. Here the CDR3 DNA reads TGTGCCAGCACGGGACTAGCGGGACCTGGTCTGCACAATGAGCAGTTCTTC. Translation: CASTGLAGPGLHNEQFF.

This clone came up many times. V and J are TRBV24-1 and TRBJ1-6; D might be TRBD1 (5 bases). CDR3 length: 12 amino acids. Germline CDR1 KGHDR, CDR2 SFDVKD. V lost 7 bases and J lost 12, with 12 bases in between. The CDR3 here is CATRATGKPLHF. In nucleotides, the CDR3 is TGTGCCACCAGAGCAACAGGTAAACCCCTCCACTTT.

This clone was counted at least ten times. Within the sample, other DNA sequences also encode this same CDR3. The genes are TRBV7-8 and TRBJ2-1, with TRBD1 matching 7 bases. Germline V gene lookup returns CDR1 SGHVS and CDR2 FQNEAQ. The length of the CDR3 is 15 residues. V dropped 5 bases and J dropped 4; count of bases not matched to a gene: 8. The CDR3 DNA reads as TGTGCCAGCAGCCAGGGGGTAGCGCCTTACAATGAGCAGTTCTTC. This sequence encodes CASSQGVAPYNEQFF. Supplemented by reference TRBV7-8 and TRBJ2-1, the full variable domain reads GAGVSQSPRYKVAKRGQDVALRCDPISGHVSLFWYQQALGQGPEFLTYFQNEAQLDKSGLPSDRFFAERPEGSVSTLKIQRTQQEDSAVYLCASSQGVAPYNEQFFGPGTRLTVL.

This clone has only a few counts. This may be a read error, as it is one base from a much larger clone. This same CDR3 is encoded by further DNA sequences in the sample. V gene TRBV2 combines with J gene TRBJ1-5; possible D gene TRBD1, 5 bases. This CDR3 has 15 amino acids. Trimming cost V 5 bases and J 3 bases, with 14 bases left between them. Germline V lookup: CDR1 SNHLY, CDR2 FYNNEI. CDR3 in DNA: TGTGCCAGCAGTCCTCCGGGGCAGGACAATCAGCCCCAGCATTTT. Amino acid sequence: CASSPPGQDNQPQHF.

As to this clone: A much larger clone is a single base away; this may be a read error. This chain uses TRBV5-1 with TRBJ2-1, with a tentative D call TRBD2 (6 bases). This CDR3 spans 14 amino acids. The germline gives CDR1 SGHRS, CDR2 YFSETQ. Trimming took off 2 bases at V and 9 bases at J, with 15 bases between the two ends. The CDR3 sequence: CASSFGLAWGEQFF. In nucleotides, the CDR3 is TGCGCCAGCAGCTTTGGTCTAGCGTGGGGTGAGCAGTTCTTC.